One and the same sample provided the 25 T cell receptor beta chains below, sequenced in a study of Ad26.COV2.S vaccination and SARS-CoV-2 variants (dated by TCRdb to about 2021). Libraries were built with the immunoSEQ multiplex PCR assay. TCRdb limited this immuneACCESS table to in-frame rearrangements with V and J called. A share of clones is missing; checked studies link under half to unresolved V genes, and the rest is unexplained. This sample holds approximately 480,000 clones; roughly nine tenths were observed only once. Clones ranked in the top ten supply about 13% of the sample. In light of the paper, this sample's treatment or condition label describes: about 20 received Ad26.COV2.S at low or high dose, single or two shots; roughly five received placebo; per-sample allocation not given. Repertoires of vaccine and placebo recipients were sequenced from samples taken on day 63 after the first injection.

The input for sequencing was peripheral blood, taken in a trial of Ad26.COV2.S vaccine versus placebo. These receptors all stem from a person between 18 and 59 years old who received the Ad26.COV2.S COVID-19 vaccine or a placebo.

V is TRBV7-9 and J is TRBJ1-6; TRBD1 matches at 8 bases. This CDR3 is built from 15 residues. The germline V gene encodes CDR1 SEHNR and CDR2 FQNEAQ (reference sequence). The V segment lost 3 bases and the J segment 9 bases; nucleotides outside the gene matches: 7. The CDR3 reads CASSLTGDVSSPLHF. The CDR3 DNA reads TGTGCCAGCAGCTTGACAGGGGATGTTAGTTCACCCCTCCACTTT.

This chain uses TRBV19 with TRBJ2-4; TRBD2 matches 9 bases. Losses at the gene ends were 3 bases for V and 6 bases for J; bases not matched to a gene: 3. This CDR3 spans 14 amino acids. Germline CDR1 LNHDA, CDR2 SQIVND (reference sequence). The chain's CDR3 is CASSIWREGNIQYF. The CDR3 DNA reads TGTGCCAGTAGTATCTGGCGGGAGGGAAACATTCAGTACTTC.

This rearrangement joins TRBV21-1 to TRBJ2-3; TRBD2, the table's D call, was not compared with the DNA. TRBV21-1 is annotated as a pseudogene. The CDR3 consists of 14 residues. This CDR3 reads CASKLAFGTDTQYF. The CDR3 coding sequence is TGTGCCAGCAAACTAGCGTTCGGCACAGATACGCAGTATTTT.

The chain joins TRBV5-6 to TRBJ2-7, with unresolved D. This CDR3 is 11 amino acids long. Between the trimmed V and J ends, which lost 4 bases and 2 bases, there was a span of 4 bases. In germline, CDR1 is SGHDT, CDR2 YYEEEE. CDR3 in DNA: TGTGCCAGCAGCCATACCTACGAGCAGTACTTC. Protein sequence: CASSHTYEQYF.

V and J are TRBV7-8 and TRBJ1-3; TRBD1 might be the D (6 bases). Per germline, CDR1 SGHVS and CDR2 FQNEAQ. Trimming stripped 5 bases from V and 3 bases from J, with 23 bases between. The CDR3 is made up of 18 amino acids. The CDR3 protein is CASSPFASDSRLGNTIYF. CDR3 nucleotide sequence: TGTGCCAGCAGCCCGTTTGCTTCGGACAGTCGCCTTGGAAACACCATATATTTT.

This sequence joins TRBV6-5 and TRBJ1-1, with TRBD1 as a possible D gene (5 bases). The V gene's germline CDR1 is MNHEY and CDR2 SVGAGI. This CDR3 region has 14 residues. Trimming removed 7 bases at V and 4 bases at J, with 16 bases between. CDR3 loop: CASNPSAGRTEAFF. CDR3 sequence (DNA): TGTGCCAGCAACCCCTCCGCGGGGCGCACTGAAGCTTTCTTT.

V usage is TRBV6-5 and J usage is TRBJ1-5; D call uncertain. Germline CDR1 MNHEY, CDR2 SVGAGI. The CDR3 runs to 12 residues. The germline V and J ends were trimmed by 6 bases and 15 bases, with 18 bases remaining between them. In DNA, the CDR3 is TGTGCCAGCAGGGCCTCGGGCACGGATAGGCATTTT. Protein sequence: CASRASGTDRHF.

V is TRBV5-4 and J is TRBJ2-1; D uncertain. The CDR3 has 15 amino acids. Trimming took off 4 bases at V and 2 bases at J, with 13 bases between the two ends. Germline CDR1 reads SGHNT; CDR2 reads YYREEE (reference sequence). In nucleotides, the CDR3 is TGTGCCAGCAGCCCTGAAAATGGGGCCTACAATGAGCAGTTCTTC. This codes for CASSPENGAYNEQFF.

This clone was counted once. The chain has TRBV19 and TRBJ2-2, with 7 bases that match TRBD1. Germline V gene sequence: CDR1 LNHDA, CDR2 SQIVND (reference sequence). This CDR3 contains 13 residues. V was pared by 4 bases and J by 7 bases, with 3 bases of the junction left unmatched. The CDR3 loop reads CASSTQGYGELFF. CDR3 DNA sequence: TGTGCCAGTAGTACACAGGGGTACGGGGAGCTGTTTTTT.

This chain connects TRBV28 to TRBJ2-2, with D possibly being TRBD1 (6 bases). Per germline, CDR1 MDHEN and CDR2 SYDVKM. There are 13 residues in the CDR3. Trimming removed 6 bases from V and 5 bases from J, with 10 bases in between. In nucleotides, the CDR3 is TGTGCCAGCAGAACCCAGGGGACCGGGGAGCTGTTTTTT. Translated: CASRTQGTGELFF.

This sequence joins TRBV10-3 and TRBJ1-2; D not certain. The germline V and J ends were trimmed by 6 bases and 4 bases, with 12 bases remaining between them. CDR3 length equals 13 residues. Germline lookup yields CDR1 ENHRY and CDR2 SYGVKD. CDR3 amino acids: CAISRYSSYGYTF. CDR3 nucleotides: TGTGCCATCAGCCGCTACAGTTCCTATGGCTACACCTTC.

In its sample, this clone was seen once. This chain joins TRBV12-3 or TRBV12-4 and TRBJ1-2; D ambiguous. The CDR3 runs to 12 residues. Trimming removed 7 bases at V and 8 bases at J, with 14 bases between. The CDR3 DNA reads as TGTGCCAGCACCGTTAACCCCTTGGGCTACACCTTC. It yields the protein CASTVNPLGYTF.

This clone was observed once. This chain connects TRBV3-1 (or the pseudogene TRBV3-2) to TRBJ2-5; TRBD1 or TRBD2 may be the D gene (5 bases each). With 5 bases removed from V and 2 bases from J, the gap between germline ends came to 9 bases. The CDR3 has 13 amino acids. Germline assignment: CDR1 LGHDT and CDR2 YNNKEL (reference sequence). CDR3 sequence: CASSTGTQETQYF. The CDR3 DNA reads TGTGCCAGCAGCACCGGGACGCAAGAGACCCAGTACTTC.

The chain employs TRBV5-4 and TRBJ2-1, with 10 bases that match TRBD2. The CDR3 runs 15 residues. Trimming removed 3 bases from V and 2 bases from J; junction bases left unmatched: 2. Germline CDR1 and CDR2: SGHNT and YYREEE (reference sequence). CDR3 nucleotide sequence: TGTGCCAGCAGCTCGAGCGGGAGGGCCTACAATGAGCAGTTCTTC. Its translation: CASSSSGRAYNEQFF.

The CDR3 coding sequence is TGTGCCAGCAGCTTAGACGTCGGTGAGCAGTTCTTC. Encoded protein: CASSLDVGEQFF. This chain joins TRBV7-8 and TRBJ2-1, with D uncertain. There are 12 residues in the CDR3. Per germline, CDR1 SGHVS and CDR2 FQNEAQ. V lost 1 base and J lost 9, with 7 bases in between. The full variable domain, with the rest looked up from reference TRBV7-8 and TRBJ2-1, is GAGVSQSPRYKVAKRGQDVALRCDPISGHVSLFWYQQALGQGPEFLTYFQNEAQLDKSGLPSDRFFAERPEGSVSTLKIQRTQQEDSAVYLCASSLDVGEQFFGPGTRLTVL.

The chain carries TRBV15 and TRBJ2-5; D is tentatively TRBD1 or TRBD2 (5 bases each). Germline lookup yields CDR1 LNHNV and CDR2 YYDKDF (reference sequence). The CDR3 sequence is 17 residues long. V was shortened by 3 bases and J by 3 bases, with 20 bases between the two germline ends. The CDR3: CATSSSRIGTEKETQYF. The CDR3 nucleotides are TGTGCCACCAGCAGCTCCAGAATCGGGACGGAAAAAGAGACCCAGTACTTC.

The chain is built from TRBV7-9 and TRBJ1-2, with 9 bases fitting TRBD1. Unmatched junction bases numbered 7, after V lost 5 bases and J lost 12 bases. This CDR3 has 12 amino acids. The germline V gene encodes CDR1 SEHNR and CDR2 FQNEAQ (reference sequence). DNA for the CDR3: TGTGCCAGCAGCCCACAGGGGGCGCATGACACCTTC. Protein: CASSPQGAHDTF.

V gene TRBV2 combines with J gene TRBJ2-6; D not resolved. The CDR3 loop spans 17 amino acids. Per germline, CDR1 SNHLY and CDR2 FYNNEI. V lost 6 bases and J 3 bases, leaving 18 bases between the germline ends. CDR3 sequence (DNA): TGTGCCAGCAGCCTAGGATCAGGACCTGGTGGGGCCAACGTCCTGACTTTC. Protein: CASSLGSGPGGANVLTF.

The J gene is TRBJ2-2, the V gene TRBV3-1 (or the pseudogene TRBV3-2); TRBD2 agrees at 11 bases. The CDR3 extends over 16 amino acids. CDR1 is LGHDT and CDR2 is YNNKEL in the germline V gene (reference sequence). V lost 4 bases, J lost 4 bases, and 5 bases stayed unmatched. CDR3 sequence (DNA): TGTGCCAGCAGCCTAGCGGGAGGGCCGCTCACCGGGGAGCTGTTTTTT. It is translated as CASSLAGGPLTGELFF.

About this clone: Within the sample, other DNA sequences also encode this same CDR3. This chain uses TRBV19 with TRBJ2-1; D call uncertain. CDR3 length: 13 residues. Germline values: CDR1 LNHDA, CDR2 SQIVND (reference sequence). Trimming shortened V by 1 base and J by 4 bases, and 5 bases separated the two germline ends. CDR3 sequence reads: CASSIGPYNEQFF. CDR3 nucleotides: TGTGCCAGTAGTATAGGACCGTACAATGAGCAGTTCTTC.

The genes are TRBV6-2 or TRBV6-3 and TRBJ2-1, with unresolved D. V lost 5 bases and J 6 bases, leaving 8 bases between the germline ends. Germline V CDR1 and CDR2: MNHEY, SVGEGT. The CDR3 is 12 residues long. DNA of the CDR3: TGTGCCAGCAGTAAAAATGGCAATGAGCAGTTCTTC. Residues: CASSKNGNEQFF.

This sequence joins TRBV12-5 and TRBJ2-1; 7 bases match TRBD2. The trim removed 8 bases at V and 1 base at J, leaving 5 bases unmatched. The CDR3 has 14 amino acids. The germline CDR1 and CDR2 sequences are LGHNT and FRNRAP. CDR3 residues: CASTLGGSYNEQFF. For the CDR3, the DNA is TGTGCTAGTACATTGGGAGGGTCCTACAATGAGCAGTTCTTC. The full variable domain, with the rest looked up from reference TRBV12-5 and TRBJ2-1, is DARVTQTPRHKVTEMGQEVTMRCQPILGHNTVFWYRQTMMQGLELLAYFRNRAPLDDSGMPKDRFSAEMPDATLATLKIQPSEPRDSAVYFCASTLGGSYNEQFFGPGTRLTVL.

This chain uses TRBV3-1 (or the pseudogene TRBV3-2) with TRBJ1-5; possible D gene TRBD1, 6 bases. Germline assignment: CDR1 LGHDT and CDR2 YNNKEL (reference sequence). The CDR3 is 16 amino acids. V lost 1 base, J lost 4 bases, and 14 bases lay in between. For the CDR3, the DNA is TGTGCCAGCAGCCAAGGGACAGTTTACGCGAATCAGCCCCAGCATTTT. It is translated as CASSQGTVYANQPQHF.

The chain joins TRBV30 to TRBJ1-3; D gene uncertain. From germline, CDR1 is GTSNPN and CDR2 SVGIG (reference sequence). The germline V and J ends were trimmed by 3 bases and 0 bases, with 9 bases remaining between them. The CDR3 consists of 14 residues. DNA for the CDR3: TGTGCCTGGAGAGAAAGTTTCTCTGGAAACACCATATATTTT. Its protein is CAWRESFSGNTIYF.

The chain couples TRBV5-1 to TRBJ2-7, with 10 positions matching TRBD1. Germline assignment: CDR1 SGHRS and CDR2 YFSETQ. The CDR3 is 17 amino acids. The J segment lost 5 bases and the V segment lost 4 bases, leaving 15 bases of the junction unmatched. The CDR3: CASSEGQGSTPWDEQYF. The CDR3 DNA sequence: TGCGCCAGCAGCGAGGGACAGGGGAGCACACCCTGGGACGAGCAGTACTTC.